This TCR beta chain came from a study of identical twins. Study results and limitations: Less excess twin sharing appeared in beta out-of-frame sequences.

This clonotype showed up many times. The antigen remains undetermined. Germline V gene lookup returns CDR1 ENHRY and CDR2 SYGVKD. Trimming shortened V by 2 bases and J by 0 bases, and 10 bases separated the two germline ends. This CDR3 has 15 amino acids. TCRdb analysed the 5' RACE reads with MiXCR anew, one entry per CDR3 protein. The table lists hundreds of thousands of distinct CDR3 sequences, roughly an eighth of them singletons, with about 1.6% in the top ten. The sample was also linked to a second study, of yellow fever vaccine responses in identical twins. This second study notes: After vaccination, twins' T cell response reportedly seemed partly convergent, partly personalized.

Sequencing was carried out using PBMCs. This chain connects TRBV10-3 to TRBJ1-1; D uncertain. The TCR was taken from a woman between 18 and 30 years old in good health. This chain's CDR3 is CAISEIGPMNTEAFF. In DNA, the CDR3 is TGTGCCATCAGTGAGATAGGTCCCATGAACACTGAAGCTTTCTTT.